The 21 T cell receptor beta chains given below trace back to one sample, sequenced in a study of blood T cell repertoires in COVID-19. Sequencing was performed with immunoSEQ multiplex PCR; in TCRdb, only in-frame clones are kept and a portion is missing. The table lists over 25,000 clones, more than 70% of them singletons. Sequencing was performed on peripheral blood. Source of these receptors: a human donor with active COVID-19. The donor label of this sample is uncertain.

The chain couples TRBV7-2 to TRBJ1-1, with TRBD1 as a possible D gene (6 bases). The CDR3 contains 14 residues. Germline V gives CDR1 SGHTA, CDR2 FQGNSA. V gave up 4 bases and J gave up 6 bases, with 15 bases separating them. The CDR3 spells CASSSQGRVAEAFF. CDR3 nucleotides: TGTGCCAGCAGCTCACAGGGTCGTGTCGCTGAAGCTTTCTTT.

This clone was observed once. As DNA, the CDR3 is TGCGCCAGCAGTGAGTCGCGACGGGGGGAGGATACGCAGTATTTT. It translates to CASSESRRGEDTQYF. This chain links TRBV10-2 with TRBJ2-3, with 7 nucleotides matching TRBD2. Germline-derived CDR1 and CDR2 are WSHSY and SAAADI. The CDR3 extends over 15 amino acids. V lost 0 bases and J lost 6; bases outside the gene matches: 6.

This clone came up once. The V and J genes are TRBV11-3 and TRBJ2-1; 14 bases fit TRBD2. V was pared by 10 bases and J by 1 base, with 12 bases of the junction left unmatched. CDR1 is SGHNT, CDR2 YENEEA, per germline. This CDR3 has 18 amino acids. The CDR3: CANTSGTSGGLSYNEQFF. The CDR3 DNA sequence: TGTGCCAATACCTCCGGGACTAGCGGGGGCCTATCCTACAATGAGCAGTTCTTC.

The V gene is TRBV7-9, the J gene TRBJ1-1; D gene unclear. With 1 base removed from V and 0 bases from J, the gap between germline ends came to 9 bases. Germline CDR1 is SEHNR and CDR2 is FQNEAQ (reference sequence). CDR3 length equals 15 residues. The CDR3 DNA is TGTGCCAGCAGCTTAGTTTCACAGATGAACACTGAAGCTTTCTTT. This sequence encodes CASSLVSQMNTEAFF.

This chain connects TRBV5-1 to TRBJ2-3; TRBD2 agrees at 11 bases. V was pared by 3 bases and J by 4 bases, with 7 bases of the junction left unmatched. This CDR3 spans 16 amino acids. Germline V CDR1 and CDR2: SGHRS, YFSETQ. DNA of the CDR3: TGCGCCAGCAGCTCGGCTAGCGGGGGGTTCGCAGATACGCAGTATTTT. It specifies CASSSASGGFADTQYF.

J is TRBJ1-2 and V is TRBV3-1 (or the pseudogene TRBV3-2); TRBD1 matches 8 bases. The junction had 9 bases not matched to a gene; V was cut back by 7 bases and J by 8 bases. Germline loops: CDR1 LGHDT, CDR2 YNNKEL (reference sequence). The CDR3 sequence is 13 residues long. CDR3 DNA sequence: TGTGCCAGCACCCGGACAGGGCTGACAGGCTACACCTTC. This gives the protein CASTRTGLTGYTF.

In this sample, this clone turned up once. The V gene is TRBV19, the J gene TRBJ2-7, with D perhaps TRBD1 (6 bases). The CDR3 totals 14 residues. The V gene lost 5 bases and the J gene lost 2 bases, with 13 bases spanning the gap. Germline lookup yields CDR1 LNHDA and CDR2 SQIVND (reference sequence). In DNA, the CDR3 is TGTGCCAGTAGTCTACGGGACACAACCTACGAGCAGTACTTC. Translation gives CASSLRDTTYEQYF.

The chain employs TRBV6-2 or TRBV6-3 and TRBJ1-2, with 9 bases that match TRBD1. The CDR3 is 16 residues long. V shed 4 bases, J shed 7 bases, and the junction held 13 bases outside the gene matches. Germline CDR1 reads MNHEY; CDR2 reads SVGEGT. In DNA, the CDR3 is TGTGCCAGCAGTTTCGGACAGGGGATTTTTTCTATTGGCTACACCTTC. This gives the protein CASSFGQGIFSIGYTF.

The chain links TRBV6-5 to TRBJ1-3, with 7 bases lining up with TRBD1. This CDR3 comprises 15 residues. CDR1 MNHEY and CDR2 SVGAGI come from the germline V gene. J was trimmed by 3 bases and V by 6 bases; bases with no gene match: 8. The CDR3 DNA follows: TGTGCCAGCAGCAAACAGGGGAGGCTTGGAAACACCATATATTTT. Its translation is CASSKQGRLGNTIYF.

The chain carries TRBV5-6 and TRBJ1-5; TRBD1 matches at 8 bases. V gave up 3 bases and J gave up 10 bases; unmatched junction bases: 3. The CDR3 length is 12 residues. In germline, CDR1 is SGHDT, CDR2 YYEEEE. CDR3 in amino acids: CASSSGQAPQHF. In DNA, the CDR3 is TGTGCCAGCAGCTCGGGACAGGCCCCCCAGCATTTT.

This clone was observed a handful of times. The rearrangement joins TRBV9 to TRBJ2-5, with D maybe TRBD2 (5 bases). The CDR3 is 14 residues long. Germline CDR1 is SGDLS and CDR2 is YYNGEE. Trimming took 2 bases from V and 8 from J, leaving 16 bases between them. CDR3 DNA sequence: TGTGCCAGCAGCGTCCATGGAGGAGGAGAAACCCAGTACTTC. Amino acids: CASSVHGGGETQYF.

CDR3 bases: TGCGCCAGCAGTCATAGCGGGGGGATGGATTGGTCCTACAATGAGCAGTTCTTC. This sequence encodes CASSHSGGMDWSYNEQFF. This chain joins TRBV4-1 and TRBJ2-1; TRBD2 agrees at 10 bases. CDR3 length: 18 amino acids. Germline values: CDR1 MGHRA, CDR2 YSYEKL. V dropped 6 bases and J dropped 1; count of bases not matched to a gene: 12.

The chain recombines TRBV19 with TRBJ1-1; 10 bases line up with TRBD1. V lost 6 bases, J lost 6 bases, and 10 bases stayed unmatched. The germline gives CDR1 LNHDA, CDR2 SQIVND (reference sequence). The CDR3 loop spans 15 amino acids. This CDR3 is CASSKPGTGVSEAFF. The CDR3 coding sequence is TGTGCCAGTAGCAAACCCGGGACAGGGGTGTCTGAAGCTTTCTTT.

The chain employs TRBV6-2 or TRBV6-3 and TRBJ2-7, with 11 positions matching TRBD1. The CDR3 extends over 13 amino acids. J lost 7 bases, V lost 5 bases, and 4 bases had no gene match. Germline V CDR1 and CDR2: MNHEY, SVGEGT. CDR3 sequence reads: CASSGQGAGEQYF. CDR3 coding DNA: TGTGCCAGCAGTGGACAGGGGGCGGGAGAGCAGTACTTC.

This chain joins TRBV5-1 and TRBJ2-7, with 7 bases lining up with TRBD1. The V gene's germline CDR1 is SGHRS and CDR2 YFSETQ. The ends lost 4 bases at V and 0 bases at J; junction bases unmatched: 7. The CDR3 spans 15 residues. CDR3 bases: TGCGCCAGCAGCACGAACAGGGGAAGCTCCTACGAGCAGTACTTC. Protein sequence: CASSTNRGSSYEQYF.

This chain joins TRBV5-6 and TRBJ2-7; 9 nucleotides align to TRBD1. CDR3 size: 14 residues. Germline lookup yields CDR1 SGHDT and CDR2 YYEEEE. Trimming took 4 bases from V and 7 from J; bases not matched to a gene: 9. The CDR3 DNA reads as TGTGCCAGCAGCCGCCGACAGGGGGTGAGGGAGCAGTACTTC. It codes for CASSRRQGVREQYF.

The chain joins TRBV6-2 or TRBV6-3 to TRBJ2-2; TRBD1 might be the D (5 bases). This CDR3 region has 14 residues. Trimming removed 6 bases at V and 8 bases at J, with 16 bases between. Germline CDR1 is MNHEY and CDR2 is SVGEGT. This CDR3 is CASSPLQGTGELFF. Written as DNA, the CDR3 is TGTGCCAGCAGCCCCCTTCAGGGAACTGGGGAGCTGTTTTTT.

The chain uses TRBV6-6 and TRBJ1-4; D uncertain. From germline, CDR1 is MNHNY and CDR2 SVGAGI (reference sequence). The CDR3 spans 13 residues. The CDR3 spells CAGASATNEKLFF. CDR3 nucleotides: TGTGCAGGAGCATCCGCAACTAATGAAAAACTGTTTTTT.

This clone was picked up one time. The genes are TRBV5-1 and TRBJ2-2, with unresolved D. V lost 0 bases and J lost 0, with 9 bases in between. The germline gives CDR1 SGHRS, CDR2 YFSETQ. The CDR3 is made up of 16 amino acids. The CDR3 is CASSLARIANTGELFF. The CDR3 nucleotides are TGCGCCAGCAGCTTGGCGAGAATAGCGAACACCGGGGAGCTGTTTTTT.

The rearrangement uses TRBV7-2 and TRBJ1-2; D ambiguous. The CDR3 covers 14 residues. Trimming shortened V by 3 bases and J by 1 base, and 9 bases separated the two germline ends. CDR1 is SGHTA, CDR2 FQGNSA, per germline. This CDR3 is CASSLLFSNYGYTF. The CDR3 nucleotides read TGTGCCAGCAGCTTGTTATTTAGTAACTATGGCTACACCTTC.

The chain uses TRBV2 and TRBJ2-5, with TRBD2 matching over 13 bases. The CDR3 length is 15 residues. The trim removed 8 bases at V and 2 bases at J, leaving 5 bases unmatched. The germline gives CDR1 SNHLY, CDR2 FYNNEI. This CDR3 is CASGSTSGGQETQYF. CDR3 nucleotides: TGTGCCAGCGGGTCGACTAGCGGGGGGCAAGAGACCCAGTACTTC.